This TCR beta chain appears in the sequencing data of a study of beta chain features in type 1 diabetes. Study-level information: What patients shared with healthy donors was a similar profile of age, gender and cell yields.

This clone was detected a few times. As yet, its antigen is unknown. Sequencing targeted expressed TCRB transcripts, as all isolated RNA had been reverse transcribed. Using immunoSEQ multiplex PCR, the repertoire was profiled, and TCRdb retains in-frame clones only, with some absent. The profile shows over 40,000 clones, 66% of them singletons. The junction had 5 bases not matched to a gene; V was cut back by 7 bases and J by 0 bases. This CDR3 region has 14 residues. Germline V gene sequence: CDR1 LNHDA, CDR2 SQIVND (reference sequence). Study findings and constraints: Small HLA sub-analyses could not settle whether HLA shapes TCRB rearrangement. The study found moderately but significantly shorter TCRB CDR3s in all four CD4+ subsets of Type 1 diabetes patients.

Cell sorting via CD45RO/CCR7/CD25/CD127/CD95/CD27 was performed to obtain CD4+ naive, central memory, regulatory and stem cell-like memory cells. The TCR sequence derives from a man aged 25 to 45 with type 1 diabetes. Some clones in this sample may be carry-over from other donors' samples. The chain combines TRBV19 with TRBJ1-1; 7 bases match TRBD1. Sequenced input: Tregs from blood. This CDR3 is CASTRGGLNTEAFF. DNA of the CDR3: TGTGCCAGTACCAGAGGGGGCCTGAACACTGAAGCTTTCTTT.